This entry lists 18 T cell receptor beta chains sequenced from one sample in a study of shared clonotypes between healthy human individuals. Assay used: immunoSEQ multiplex PCR; TCRdb lists only in-frame clones, some missing. This sample yields roughly 530,000 clones, of which about 96% are seen a single time; approximately 0.06% belongs to the top ten. Specimen: naive CD4+ T cells sorted from blood. Subset: CD45RA+ positively selected. The receptors originated from a woman aged 25-40 years in good health.

The rearrangement links TRBV28 to TRBJ2-3; D unclear. Germline V lookup: CDR1 MDHEN, CDR2 SYDVKM. CDR3 length: 13 residues. With 10 bases removed from V and 3 bases from J, the gap between germline ends came to 14 bases. The CDR3 loop is CATSIGNTDTQYF. The CDR3 nucleotides are TGTGCCACCTCGATCGGAAATACAGATACGCAGTATTTT. The whole variable domain, filled in from reference TRBV28 and TRBJ2-3, reads DVKVTQSSRYLVKRTGEKVFLECVQDMDHENMFWYRQDPGLGLRLIYFSYDVKMKEKGDIPEGYSVSREKKERFSLILESASTNQTSMYLCATSIGNTDTQYFGPGTRLTVL.

The chain links TRBV5-4 to TRBJ2-7; the D is unclear. Trimming took off 1 base at V and 6 bases at J, with 20 bases between the two ends. The CDR3 consists of 16 residues. The germline V gene has CDR1 SGHNT and CDR2 YYREEE (reference sequence). The CDR3 spells CASSLPGRTPVGEQYF. In nucleotides, the CDR3 is TGTGCCAGCAGCTTGCCGGGCCGAACTCCAGTTGGCGAGCAGTACTTC.

This rearrangement joins TRBV4-1 to TRBJ2-7; 9 nucleotides match TRBD2. Germline lookup yields CDR1 MGHRA and CDR2 YSYEKL. This CDR3 has 19 residues. With V trimmed by 8 bases and J by 2 bases, 22 bases remained unmatched. The DNA of the CDR3 is TGCGCCAGCCGCTTTAAGTCTGAGCGGGAGGCCCTAAAAGCCTACGAGCAGTACTTC. It yields the protein CASRFKSEREALKAYEQYF.

The genes are TRBV7-9 and TRBJ1-1; weak D call: TRBD1 (6 bases). CDR1 is SEHNR and CDR2 is FQNEAQ in the germline V gene (reference sequence). The V gene lost 4 bases and the J gene lost 5 bases, with 8 bases spanning the gap. This CDR3 is built from 12 residues. The DNA of the CDR3 is TGTGCCAGCAGCTCAGGGGCAACTGAAGCTTTCTTT. Protein: CASSSGATEAFF.

The chain employs TRBV28 and TRBJ2-4; no clear D. V was trimmed by 5 bases and J by 4 bases, leaving 12 bases between them. CDR3 length equals 14 residues. Germline V lookup: CDR1 MDHEN, CDR2 SYDVKM. The CDR3 reads CASSPHKRKNIQYF. CDR3 DNA sequence: TGTGCCAGCAGTCCACACAAACGGAAAAACATTCAGTACTTC.

The chain links TRBV7-9 to TRBJ2-7; no clear D gene. This CDR3 has 13 residues. With 8 bases removed from V and 0 bases from J, the gap between germline ends came to 11 bases. CDR1 and CDR2 (germline): SEHNR, FQNEAQ (reference sequence). As DNA, the CDR3 is TGTGCCAGCGACCTTTCGAGCTCCTACGAGCAGTACTTC. Translating gives CASDLSSSYEQYF.

The chain is built from TRBV5-1 and TRBJ2-1; possibly TRBD1 or TRBD2 for D (5 bases each). From germline, CDR1 is SGHRS and CDR2 YFSETQ. V shed 4 bases and J shed 1 base, with 12 bases lying between them. This CDR3 is built from 15 residues. CDR3 loop: CASSTGGGSYNEQFF. CDR3 sequence (DNA): TGCGCCAGCAGCACAGGTGGGGGTTCCTACAATGAGCAGTTCTTC.

The gene calls are TRBV19 and TRBJ2-7, with a weak D call TRBD1 (6 bases). The germline V gene encodes CDR1 LNHDA and CDR2 SQIVND (reference sequence). The germline V and J ends were trimmed by 10 bases and 3 bases, with 25 bases remaining between them. The CDR3 consists of 16 residues. This CDR3 is CATQQGGGSRDYEQYF. The CDR3 bases are TGTGCCACCCAACAGGGTGGTGGGTCTAGGGACTACGAGCAGTACTTC.

V usage is TRBV30 and J usage is TRBJ2-7; 7 bases line up with TRBD2. The CDR3 runs 14 residues. Germline values: CDR1 GTSNPN, CDR2 SVGIG (reference sequence). The junction had 4 bases not matched to a gene; V was cut back by 2 bases and J by 0 bases. This CDR3 is CAWSSSGTSYEQYF. CDR3 bases: TGTGCCTGGAGTTCGAGCGGGACCTCCTACGAGCAGTACTTC.

This sequence joins TRBV5-4 and TRBJ2-3, with 13 bases aligning to TRBD2. J gave up 4 bases and V 4 bases, and 6 bases lay outside the gene matches. The CDR3 covers 16 residues. Per the germline V gene, CDR1 is SGHNT and CDR2 is YYREEE (reference sequence). The CDR3 here is CASSERLAGGPDTQYF. CDR3 bases: TGTGCCAGCAGCGAGAGACTAGCGGGAGGCCCAGATACGCAGTATTTT.

The rearrangement links TRBV25-1 to TRBJ2-2; perhaps TRBD1 as D (6 bases). Germline V gene data show CDR1 as MGHDK and CDR2 as SYGVNS. With 5 bases removed from V and 5 bases from J, the gap between germline ends came to 12 bases. CDR3 length equals 14 residues. The CDR3 DNA reads as TGTGCCAGCAGTCGGGACACCCCAACCGGGGAGCTGTTTTTT. Its protein product is CASSRDTPTGELFF.

This clone was recorded once. The chain joins TRBV5-5 to TRBJ2-7; 14 bases map to TRBD2. CDR1 and CDR2 (germline): SGHKS, YYEKEE (reference sequence). This CDR3 is 17 amino acids long. The V gene end was trimmed by 0 bases and the J gene end by 5 bases; junction bases not matched to a gene: 7. DNA for the CDR3: TGTGCCAGCAGCTTGGGGGGACTAGCGGGAGATTTGGACGAGCAGTACTTC. Amino acids: CASSLGGLAGDLDEQYF.

The chain recombines TRBV28 with TRBJ2-7; D is unclear. This CDR3 is 12 amino acids long. Germline V gives CDR1 MDHEN, CDR2 SYDVKM. Trimming pared 5 bases from V and 3 bases from J, leaving 8 bases between. The CDR3 is CASSVNLYEQYF. The CDR3 bases are TGTGCCAGCAGTGTCAACCTCTACGAGCAGTACTTC.

The gene calls are TRBV29-1 and TRBJ2-3; 9 bases are a match to TRBD2. V trimming: 3 bases; J trimming: 1 base; junction bases outside the gene matches: 11. Germline V gives CDR1 SQVTM, CDR2 ANQGSEA. The CDR3 loop spans 17 amino acids. The CDR3 bases are TGCAGCGTTGAGGATTCGGCGGGAGGGTTTCGCACAGATACGCAGTATTTT. The encoded protein is CSVEDSAGGFRTDTQYF.

V gene TRBV5-1 combines with J gene TRBJ2-2, with D hard to call. The CDR3 runs 14 residues. The V end was cut by 2 bases, the J end by 2 bases, with 7 bases between. Per the germline V gene, CDR1 is SGHRS and CDR2 is YFSETQ. For the CDR3, the DNA is TGCGCCAGCAGCTTCTTCGGAAACACCGGGGAGCTGTTTTTT. It translates to CASSFFGNTGELFF.

The V and J genes are TRBV2 and TRBJ1-4, with D perhaps matching TRBD1 (5 bases). CDR3 length equals 15 residues. Germline V lookup: CDR1 SNHLY, CDR2 FYNNEI. Trimming stripped 5 bases from V and 4 bases from J, with 14 bases between. The DNA of the CDR3 is TGTGCCAGCAGTCGACGGGGGTTAGGTAATGAAAAACTGTTTTTT. This encodes CASSRRGLGNEKLFF.

Concerning this clone itself: Other DNA sequences in the sample encode the same CDR3. The rearrangement uses TRBV19 and TRBJ2-7; 9 bases agree with TRBD1. J gave up 2 bases and V 3 bases, and 2 bases lay outside the gene matches. Germline V gives CDR1 LNHDA, CDR2 SQIVND (reference sequence). CDR3 length: 14 residues. The CDR3 reads CASSIGTGPYEQYF. For the CDR3, the DNA is TGTGCCAGTAGTATTGGGACAGGGCCCTACGAGCAGTACTTC.

V is TRBV16 and J is TRBJ1-1; D may be TRBD1 (6 bases). This CDR3 is built from 14 residues. The V gene lost 4 bases and the J gene lost 6 bases, with 15 bases spanning the gap. Germline-derived CDR1 and CDR2 are KGHSY and FQNENV. CDR3 sequence: CASSPHQGSAEAFF. The DNA of the CDR3 is TGTGCCAGCAGCCCTCACCAGGGGTCAGCTGAAGCTTTCTTT.